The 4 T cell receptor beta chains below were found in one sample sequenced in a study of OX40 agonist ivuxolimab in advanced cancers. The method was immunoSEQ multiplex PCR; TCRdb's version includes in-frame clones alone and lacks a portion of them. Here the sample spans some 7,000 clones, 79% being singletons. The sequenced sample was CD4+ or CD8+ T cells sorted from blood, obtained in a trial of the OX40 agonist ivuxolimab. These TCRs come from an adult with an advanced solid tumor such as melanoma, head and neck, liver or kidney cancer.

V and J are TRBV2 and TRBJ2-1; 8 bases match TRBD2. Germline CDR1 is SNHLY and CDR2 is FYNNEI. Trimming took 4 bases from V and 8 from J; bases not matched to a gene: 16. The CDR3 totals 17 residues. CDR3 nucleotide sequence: TGTGCCAGCAGTGTAGGAGGTTTAACTAGCGGAGGGGATGAGCAGTTCTTC. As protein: CASSVGGLTSGGDEQFF. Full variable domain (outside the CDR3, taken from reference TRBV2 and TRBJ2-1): EPEVTQTPSHQVTQMGQEVILRCVPISNHLYFYWYRQILGQKVEFLVSFYNNEISEKSEIFDDQFSVERPDGSNFTLKIRSTKLEDSAMYFCASSVGGLTSGGDEQFFGPGTRLTVL.

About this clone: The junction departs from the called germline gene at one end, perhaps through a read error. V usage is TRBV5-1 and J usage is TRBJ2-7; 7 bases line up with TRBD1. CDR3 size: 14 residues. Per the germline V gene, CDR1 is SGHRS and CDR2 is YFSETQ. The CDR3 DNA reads TGTGCCAGCAGCTTCGGGACAGCGTCCTACGAGCAGTACTTC. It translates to CASSFGTASYEQYF.

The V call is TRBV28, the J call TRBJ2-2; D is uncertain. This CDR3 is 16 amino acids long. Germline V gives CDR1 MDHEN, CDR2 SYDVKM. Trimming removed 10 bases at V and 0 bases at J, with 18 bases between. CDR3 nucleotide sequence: TGTGCCACCGGCCGGCGCATCCGCGCGAACACCGGGGAGCTGTTTTTT. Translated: CATGRRIRANTGELFF.

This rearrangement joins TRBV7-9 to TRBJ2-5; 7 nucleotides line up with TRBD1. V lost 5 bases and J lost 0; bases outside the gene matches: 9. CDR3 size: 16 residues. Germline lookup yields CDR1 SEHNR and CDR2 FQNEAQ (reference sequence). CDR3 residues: CASSPPTGLYQETQYF. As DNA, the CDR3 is TGTGCCAGCAGCCCCCCGACAGGGCTGTACCAAGAGACCCAGTACTTC.